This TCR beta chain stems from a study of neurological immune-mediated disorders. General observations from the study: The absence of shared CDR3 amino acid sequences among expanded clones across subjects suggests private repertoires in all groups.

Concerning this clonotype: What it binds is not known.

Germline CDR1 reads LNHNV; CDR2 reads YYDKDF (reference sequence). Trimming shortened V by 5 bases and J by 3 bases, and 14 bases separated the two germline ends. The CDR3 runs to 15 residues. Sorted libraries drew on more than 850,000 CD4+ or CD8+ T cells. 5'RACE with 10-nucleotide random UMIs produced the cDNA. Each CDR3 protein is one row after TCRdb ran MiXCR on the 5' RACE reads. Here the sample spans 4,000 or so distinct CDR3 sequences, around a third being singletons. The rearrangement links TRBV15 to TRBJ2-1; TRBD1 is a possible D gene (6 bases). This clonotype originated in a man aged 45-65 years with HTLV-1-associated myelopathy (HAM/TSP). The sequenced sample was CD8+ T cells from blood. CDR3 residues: CATSEGGGRYNEQFF. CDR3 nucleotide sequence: TGTGCCACCAGCGAGGGTGGGGGCCGCTACAATGAGCAGTTCTTC.